The present T cell receptor (beta chain) was sequenced within a study of tumor and adjacent non-tumor tissue in lung cancer. The template was RNA from unsorted bulk tissue. Distant lung tissue was collected more than 3 cm away from the tumor edge. The CDR3 contains 15 residues. Germline CDR1 SGHTA, CDR2 FQGNSA. The V and J ends lost 5 bases and 4 bases respectively, with 15 bases between them. Study-wide results and caveats: In normal lung, the top 100 clones were significantly more dominant than in tumor.

This clonotype was picked up one time. The antigen is not known. The library came from three nested PCR rounds adapted from ARM-PCR protocols. MiXCR, applied by TCRdb to the multiplex PCR reads, yields one record per CDR3 protein. This repertoire shows some 47,000 distinct CDR3 sequences, approximately 59% found once; its top ten account for around 20%. V usage is TRBV7-2 and J usage is TRBJ1-5; D unclear. Sequenced sample: distant non-tumor lung tissue. This TCR was recovered from a woman in her thirties or forties with non-small cell lung cancer. CDR3 DNA: TGTGCCAGCAGCCCCTTTGACTGGGAGAATCAGCCCCAGCATTTT. This codes for CASSPFDWENQPQHF.